These T cell receptor beta chains were read from a single sample in a study of blood T cell repertoires in COVID-19. Libraries were prepared by immunoSEQ multiplex PCR; TCRdb keeps only in-frame clonotypes and omits some of them. Among about 210,000 clones, about 83% were seen once, and the ten largest hold less than 3%. Sequences were obtained from peripheral blood. The source is a man aged 45-65 years with active or convalescent COVID-19. The CDR3 runs from the conserved cysteine through the conserved F or W. Each record gives: D gene, clone size, J gene, V gene, CDR3 protein, CDR3 DNA. D genes are given only for firm matches. Some rows mark clone size as missing; the rest say once, few, many or name a class of expanded clone.

. . TRBJ1-1 TRBV7-9 CATSKTDRNTEAFF TGTGCCACCTCGAAAACAGACAGGAACACTGAAGCTTTCTTT
. . TRBJ1-1 TRBV6-5 CASRLGGRTEAFF TGTGCCAGCAGACTTGGTGGGAGGACTGAAGCTTTCTTT
. . TRBJ2-2 TRBV2 CASKITGLHNTGELFF TGTGCCAGCAAAATCACAGGTCTCCACAACACCGGGGAGCTGTTTTTT
TRBD1 . TRBJ1-6 TRBV6-5 CASSYMGQGPSTLHF TGTGCCAGCAGTTACATGGGACAGGGCCCGTCGACCCTCCACTTT
. . TRBJ1-6 TRBV3-1/TRBV3-2 CASSQSNSPLHF TGTGCCAGCAGCCAGAGTAATTCACCCCTCCACTTT
. . TRBJ2-1 TRBV11-2 CASSSLFWSYNEQFF TGTGCCAGCAGCTCCCTATTTTGGAGTTACAATGAGCAGTTCTTC
. . TRBJ2-2 TRBV9 CASSAGTSNTGELFF TGTGCCAGCAGCGCGGGGACATCGAACACCGGGGAGCTGTTTTTT
. . TRBJ1-5 TRBV4-1 CASSPASSVSRNQPQHF TGCGCCAGCAGCCCTGCTTCTAGCGTGTCCCGCAATCAGCCCCAGCATTTT
. . TRBJ2-5 TRBV18 CASSSVAGANQETQYF TGTGCCAGCTCCTCCGTGGCGGGGGCGAACCAAGAGACCCAGTACTTC
. . TRBJ1-2 TRBV2 CASKFSYGYTF TGTGCCAGCAAGTTCAGCTATGGCTACACCTTC
. . TRBJ1-2 TRBV9 CASSVADSYGYTF TGTGCCAGCAGCGTAGCCGACAGTTATGGCTACACCTTC
. . TRBJ2-1 TRBV12-3/TRBV12-4 CASSLGYANEQFF TGTGCCAGCAGTTTAGGGTACGCGAATGAGCAGTTCTTC
. . TRBJ1-1 TRBV19 CASSPQGITNTEAFF TGTGCCAGTAGTCCTCAGGGGATCACGAACACTGAAGCTTTCTTT
TRBD1 . TRBJ1-2 TRBV28 CASSPGQGARYGYTF TGTGCCAGCAGTCCTGGACAGGGGGCTAGGTATGGCTACACCTTC
. . TRBJ2-2 TRBV5-8 CASSLTVSGIGELFF TGTGCCAGCAGCTTGACAGTTTCAGGGATCGGGGAGCTGTTTTTT
. . TRBJ1-1 TRBV11-2 CASSLSGTEAFF TGTGCCAGCAGCTTGTCAGGGACTGAAGCTTTCTTT
TRBD1 . TRBJ2-3 TRBV7-3 CASSPTGGEDTQYF TGTGCCAGCAGCCCGACAGGGGGCGAGGATACGCAGTATTTT
. . TRBJ1-1 TRBV29-1 CSVREGGSTEAFF TGCAGCGTCCGTGAGGGCGGTAGCACTGAAGCTTTCTTT
TRBD2 . TRBJ2-7 TRBV3-1/TRBV3-2 CASSYLAGGRPYEQYF TGTGCCAGCAGCTACTTAGCGGGGGGGAGGCCCTACGAGCAGTACTTC
TRBD1 . TRBJ2-7 TRBV27 CASRRATGVLSYEQYF TGTGCCAGCAGACGGGCAACAGGGGTACTCTCCTACGAGCAGTACTTC
TRBD2 . TRBJ2-1 TRBV7-9 CASSSGGLAVYNEQFF TGTGCCAGCAGCTCCGGGGGACTAGCGGTATACAATGAGCAGTTCTTC
. . TRBJ1-2 TRBV18 CASSPGQGQEHGYTF TGTGCCAGCTCACCAGGGCAGGGCCAAGAGCATGGCTACACCTTC
. once TRBJ1-2 TRBV2 CASSSDSFYGYTF TGTGCCAGCAGCAGCGACAGTTTCTATGGCTACACCTTC
. . TRBJ2-1 TRBV5-1 CASSLVLKVWEAHEQFF TGCGCCAGCAGCTTGGTCCTAAAGGTATGGGAGGCCCATGAGCAGTTCTTC